This TCR beta chain is drawn from a study of blood T cells in healthy people across ages. The study's findings and limits: Correlation between TCR beta diversity and naive T cell percentage was strong.

This CDR3 has 15 amino acids. From germline, CDR1 is MGHDK and CDR2 SYGVNS. The V end lost 4 bases, the J end lost 7 bases, and 14 bases lay between the germline ends. For the second PCR, which ran for roughly 6 to 11 cycles, a sample-barcoded 5' primer and a J-beta primer mix were used. The template-switch adaptor was a 5' adaptor with 12 random nucleotides. It tagged each cDNA molecule. From each sample, at least 2.5 million paired-end reads containing CDR3 were obtained. TCRdb re-derived calls from the 5' RACE reads in MiXCR, one entry per CDR3 protein. Of some 1.8 million distinct CDR3 sequences listed, roughly 43% are singletons. This clonotype was picked up a small number of times. Its antigen remains unknown.

This chain connects TRBV25-1 to TRBJ1-6; D is unclear. The sample consisted of blood. The receptor was derived from a human donor in good health. This chain's CDR3 is CASSGWTASNSPLHF. The CDR3 region has the DNA TGTGCCAGCAGTGGCTGGACGGCATCGAATTCACCCCTCCACTTT.